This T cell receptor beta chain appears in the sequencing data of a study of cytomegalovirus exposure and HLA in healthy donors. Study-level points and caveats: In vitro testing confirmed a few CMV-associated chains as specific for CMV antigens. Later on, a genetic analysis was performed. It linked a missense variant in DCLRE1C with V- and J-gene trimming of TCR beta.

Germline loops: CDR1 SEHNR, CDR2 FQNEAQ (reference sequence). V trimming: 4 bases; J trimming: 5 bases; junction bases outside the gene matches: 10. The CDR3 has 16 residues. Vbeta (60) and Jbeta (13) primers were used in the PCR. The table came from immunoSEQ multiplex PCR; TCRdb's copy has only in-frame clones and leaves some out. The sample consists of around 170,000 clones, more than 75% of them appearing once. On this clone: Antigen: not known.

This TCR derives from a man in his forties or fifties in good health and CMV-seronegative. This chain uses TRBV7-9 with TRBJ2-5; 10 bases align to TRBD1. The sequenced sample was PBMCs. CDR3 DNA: TGTGCCAGCAGCTCCGGACAGGGGGTTATCGACGAGACCCAGTACTTC. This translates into CASSSGQGVIDETQYF.